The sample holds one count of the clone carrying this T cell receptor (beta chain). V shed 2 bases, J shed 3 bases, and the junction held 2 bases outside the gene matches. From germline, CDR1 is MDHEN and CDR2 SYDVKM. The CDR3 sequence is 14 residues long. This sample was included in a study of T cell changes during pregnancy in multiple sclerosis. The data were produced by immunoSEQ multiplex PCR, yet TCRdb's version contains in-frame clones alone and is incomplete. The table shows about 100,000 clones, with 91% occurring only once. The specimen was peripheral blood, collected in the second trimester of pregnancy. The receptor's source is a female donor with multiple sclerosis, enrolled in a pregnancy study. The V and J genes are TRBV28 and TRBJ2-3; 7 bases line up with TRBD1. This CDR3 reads CASSLPGGTDTQYF. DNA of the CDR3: TGTGCCAGCAGTTTACCAGGGGGAACAGATACGCAGTATTTT.